The clone carrying this T cell receptor beta chain occurred a few times. Its antigen remains unknown. These data come from a study of beta chain features in type 1 diabetes. Study-level background: The patients were much like the healthy donors in age, gender and cell yields. General observations from the study: A PCR bias possibly favoring shorter templates would apply equally to patients and controls. Patients with Type 1 diabetes showed moderately but significantly shorter TCRB CDR3s in all four CD4+ subsets.

Expressed TCRB transcripts were sequenced because the entire RNA isolate underwent reverse transcription. The method was immunoSEQ multiplex PCR; TCRdb's version includes in-frame clones alone and lacks a portion of them. The table includes some 410,000 clones, around 14% detected once. The CDR3 sequence is 14 residues long. V lost 3 bases and J lost 6, with 14 bases in between. In germline, CDR1 is SEHNR, CDR2 FQNEAQ (reference sequence). Only one heparinised blood draw was taken per donor, and its volume averaged about 120 mL. J is TRBJ1-2 and V is TRBV7-9; D may be TRBD1 (6 bases). The sequence was collected from a man under 40 in good health. Sequenced input: naive CD4+ T cells from blood. CDR3 protein: CASSFRDIVHGYTF. Here the CDR3 DNA reads TGTGCCAGCAGCTTCCGGGACATAGTCCATGGCTACACCTTC.